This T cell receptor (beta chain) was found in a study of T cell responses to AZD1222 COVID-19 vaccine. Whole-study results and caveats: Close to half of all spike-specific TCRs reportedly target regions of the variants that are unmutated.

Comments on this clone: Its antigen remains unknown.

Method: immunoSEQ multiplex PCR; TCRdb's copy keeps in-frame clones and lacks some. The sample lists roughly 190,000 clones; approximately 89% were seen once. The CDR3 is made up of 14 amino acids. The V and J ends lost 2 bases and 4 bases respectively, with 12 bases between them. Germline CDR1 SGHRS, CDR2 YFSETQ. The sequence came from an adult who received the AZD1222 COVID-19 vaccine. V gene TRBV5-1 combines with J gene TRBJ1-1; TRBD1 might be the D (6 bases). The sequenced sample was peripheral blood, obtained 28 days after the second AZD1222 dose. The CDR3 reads CASSFQQGTTEAFF. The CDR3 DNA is TGCGCCAGCAGCTTCCAACAGGGTACCACTGAAGCTTTCTTT.